One sample yielded the 23 T cell receptor beta chains listed below, sequenced in a study of blood T cell repertoires in COVID-19. Data came from immunoSEQ multiplex PCR; TCRdb stores just in-frame clones and leaves some out. Here the sample spans around 65,000 clones, approximately 79% being singletons. What was sequenced was peripheral blood. The receptors stem from a man older than 75 with active COVID-19.

This chain links TRBV28 with TRBJ1-5; D is ambiguous. CDR3 length equals 19 residues. In germline, CDR1 is MDHEN, CDR2 SYDVKM. Trimming stripped 1 base from V and 5 bases from J, with 24 bases between. The CDR3 spells CASSLLVFVGRWRDQPQHF. CDR3 in DNA: TGTGCCAGCAGTTTATTGGTTTTCGTGGGGAGATGGAGGGATCAGCCCCAGCATTTT.

This clone was picked up a small number of times. The chain carries TRBV27 and TRBJ2-1; D possibly corresponds to TRBD2 (6 bases). The V and J ends lost 2 bases and 9 bases respectively, with 11 bases between them. Per the germline V gene, CDR1 is MNHEY and CDR2 is SMNVEV (reference sequence). The CDR3 totals 13 residues. CDR3 region: CASSLGGGTEQFF. The DNA for the CDR3 is TGTGCCAGCAGTTTAGGGGGAGGTACTGAGCAGTTCTTC.

The chain uses TRBV4-2 and TRBJ2-3, with 10 bases that match TRBD2. The CDR3 sequence is 15 residues long. Germline V gives CDR1 LGHNA, CDR2 YNFKEQ. The J segment lost 5 bases and the V segment lost 4 bases, leaving 6 bases of the junction unmatched. The CDR3 DNA is TGTGCCAGCAGCCCCATAGCGGGGGGTATAGATACGCAGTATTTT. Residues: CASSPIAGGIDTQYF.

The V gene is TRBV6-6, the J gene TRBJ1-2; TRBD1 aligns across 7 bases. Germline CDR1 MNHNY, CDR2 SVGAGI (reference sequence). The CDR3 length is 14 residues. Unmatched junction bases numbered 6, after V lost 0 bases and J lost 8 bases. DNA of the CDR3: TGTGCCAGCAGTTACTCGAGTCAGGGGGGCGGCTACACCTTC. It is translated as CASSYSSQGGGYTF.

V gene TRBV18 combines with J gene TRBJ2-7, with D tentatively TRBD2 (5 bases). The CDR3 runs to 15 residues. Trimming left V 6 bases short and J 6 bases short, with 21 bases between. Germline CDR1 KGHSH, CDR2 LQKENI. This CDR3 reads CASSVSVGAGIEQYF. In nucleotides, the CDR3 is TGTGCCAGCTCCGTCTCAGTGGGCGCCGGGATCGAGCAGTACTTC.

This rearrangement joins TRBV30 to TRBJ2-7; perhaps TRBD1 as D (6 bases). V gave up 3 bases and J gave up 2 bases, with 14 bases separating them. The CDR3 extends over 14 amino acids. Germline assignment: CDR1 GTSNPN and CDR2 SVGIG (reference sequence). The CDR3 DNA follows: TGTGCCTGGAGCCTTCAGGGGCGCACCTACGAGCAGTACTTC. This translates into CAWSLQGRTYEQYF.

This chain connects TRBV20-1 to TRBJ2-2; TRBD1 matches 7 bases. The length of the CDR3 is 15 residues. CDR1 and CDR2 from the germline V gene are DFQATT and SNEGSKA (reference sequence). V shed 3 bases, J shed 2 bases, and the junction held 6 bases outside the gene matches. The CDR3 sequence is CSASKQGHNTGELFF. The CDR3 region has the DNA TGCAGTGCTAGTAAACAGGGGCATAACACCGGGGAGCTGTTTTTT.

V and J are TRBV20-1 and TRBJ2-1; a possible D gene is TRBD1 (5 bases). V lost 3 bases and J lost 5, with 14 bases in between. Germline loops: CDR1 DFQATT, CDR2 SNEGSKA (reference sequence). The CDR3 has 14 residues. CDR3 in amino acids: CSASLQGSNNEQFF. For the CDR3, the DNA is TGCAGTGCTAGTCTGCAGGGCTCTAACAATGAGCAGTTCTTC.

The CDR3 loop reads CASSQASRPNQPQHF. In DNA form, the CDR3 reads TGTGCCAGCAGCCAAGCCTCCAGGCCCAATCAGCCCCAGCATTTT. The genes are TRBV3-1 (or the pseudogene TRBV3-2) and TRBJ1-5; D unclear. The germline gives CDR1 LGHDT, CDR2 YNNKEL (reference sequence). The CDR3 sequence is 15 residues long. V was trimmed by 1 base and J by 3 bases, leaving 10 bases between them.

The rearrangement uses TRBV4-3 and TRBJ1-2; tentative D call: TRBD1 (5 bases). The CDR3 runs 17 residues. The germline V and J ends were trimmed by 0 bases and 6 bases, with 20 bases remaining between them. CDR1 and CDR2 (germline): LGHNA, YSLEER. The CDR3 bases are TGCGCCAGCAGCCAAGATATAACTTCGGTAACGGGGGATGGCTACACCTTC. Its protein is CASSQDITSVTGDGYTF.

The chain carries TRBV5-1 and TRBJ1-6; 8 positions agree with TRBD1. V dropped 2 bases and J dropped 4; count of bases not matched to a gene: 8. Germline loops: CDR1 SGHRS, CDR2 YFSETQ. This CDR3 has 17 amino acids. The CDR3 loop reads CASSLSGQGSYNSPLHF. CDR3 bases: TGCGCCAGCAGCTTATCAGGACAGGGCAGTTATAATTCACCCCTCCACTTT.

Worth noting for this clone: An end of the junction differs from the germline gene, which may be a read error. This specimen includes other DNA sequences encoding the same CDR3. This sequence joins TRBV11-2 and TRBJ1-6; 9 positions agree with TRBD1. The CDR3 runs 16 residues. CDR1 SGHAT and CDR2 FQNNGV come from the germline V gene. The CDR3 here is CASSLEGQGRSSPLHF. The CDR3 DNA reads as TGTGCTAGCAGCTTAGAGGGACAGGGTCGAAGTTCACCCCTCCACTTT.

The V and J genes are TRBV28 and TRBJ2-1, with 14 bases lining up with TRBD2. Germline V lookup: CDR1 MDHEN, CDR2 SYDVKM. This CDR3 has 21 amino acids. Losses at the gene ends were 3 bases for V and 1 base for J; bases not matched to a gene: 14. CDR3 protein: CASSFYAGTSGSYASYNEQFF. CDR3 bases: TGTGCCAGCAGTTTCTATGCCGGGACTAGCGGGAGTTATGCGTCCTACAATGAGCAGTTCTTC.

This clone has just a few counts. The V call is TRBV7-9, the J call TRBJ1-6; D unclear. The CDR3 sequence is 14 residues long. CDR1 is SEHNR and CDR2 is FQNEAQ in the germline V gene (reference sequence). The V end lost 6 bases, the J end lost 6 bases, and 12 bases lay between the germline ends. In DNA, the CDR3 is TGTGCCAGCAGTTATAGTACGGGTAATTCACCCCTCCACTTT. Translated: CASSYSTGNSPLHF.

J is TRBJ1-1 and V is TRBV7-6; 7 bases map to TRBD1. The trim removed 5 bases at V and 4 bases at J, leaving 7 bases unmatched. Germline V lookup: CDR1 SGHVS, CDR2 FNYEAQ. The CDR3 length is 14 residues. This chain's CDR3 is CASSPQTGRTEAFF. The CDR3 region has the DNA TGTGCCAGCAGCCCCCAGACAGGGCGCACTGAAGCTTTCTTT.

Remarks on this clone: Additional DNA sequences in this sample encode the identical CDR3. This chain links TRBV28 with TRBJ1-2; D perhaps matches TRBD1 (5 bases). Between the trimmed V and J ends, which lost 3 bases and 1 base, there was a span of 9 bases. Germline CDR1 is MDHEN and CDR2 is SYDVKM. This CDR3 region has 14 residues. For the CDR3, the DNA is TGTGCCAGCAGTTTGGGGCAGGGTAACTATGGCTACACCTTC. This codes for CASSLGQGNYGYTF.

This clone was detected only a few times. The chain combines TRBV27 with TRBJ2-1, with D perhaps matching TRBD2 (6 bases). CDR3 length: 15 amino acids. Trimming shortened V by 3 bases and J by 4 bases, and 13 bases separated the two germline ends. Germline loops: CDR1 MNHEY, CDR2 SMNVEV (reference sequence). CDR3 sequence: CASSFVVAGYNEQFF. CDR3 nucleotides: TGTGCCAGCAGTTTCGTTGTGGCGGGATACAATGAGCAGTTCTTC.

The V and J genes are TRBV28 and TRBJ1-6, with D possibly TRBD1 on 6 matching bases. Germline lookup yields CDR1 MDHEN and CDR2 SYDVKM. The CDR3 has 15 amino acids. Trimming left V 2 bases short and J 8 bases short, with 13 bases between. The CDR3 nucleotides are TGTGCCAGCAGTTTAATCGACAGGATGGATTCACCCCTCCACTTT. Translating gives CASSLIDRMDSPLHF.

This clone has only a few counts. The chain couples TRBV10-3 to TRBJ2-3; weak D call: TRBD2 (6 bases). Germline V lookup: CDR1 ENHRY, CDR2 SYGVKD. Trimming shortened V by 3 bases and J by 0 bases, and 22 bases separated the two germline ends. CDR3 length: 19 amino acids. The CDR3 DNA follows: TGTGCCATCAGTGACCCCGCGGGGTGGAGGGGAACAAGCACAGATACGCAGTATTTT. Protein sequence: CAISDPAGWRGTSTDTQYF.

The V call is TRBV7-6, the J call TRBJ1-3; 8 nucleotides line up with TRBD1. CDR1 and CDR2 from the germline V gene are SGHVS and FNYEAQ. The CDR3 is 17 amino acids. With 5 bases clipped from V and 0 bases from J, the junction kept 9 bases outside the gene matches. CDR3 residues: CASSQRQGTGSGNTIYF. CDR3 nucleotide sequence: TGTGCCAGCAGCCAGAGACAGGGGACGGGCTCTGGAAACACCATATATTTT.

This chain connects TRBV3-1 (or the pseudogene TRBV3-2) to TRBJ1-1; D might be TRBD1 (6 bases). Germline loops: CDR1 LGHDT, CDR2 YNNKEL (reference sequence). Trimming removed 3 bases at V and 0 bases at J, with 8 bases between. The CDR3 runs to 14 residues. CDR3 amino acids: CASSQDSLNTEAFF. The CDR3 bases are TGTGCCAGCAGCCAGGACAGCCTGAACACTGAAGCTTTCTTT.

The rearrangement links TRBV6-2 or TRBV6-3 to TRBJ2-1, with TRBD2 matching 10 bases. The CDR3 spans 14 residues. Germline values: CDR1 MNHEY, CDR2 SVGEGT. With 5 bases clipped from V and 7 bases from J, the junction kept 5 bases outside the gene matches. The CDR3 DNA reads TGTGCCAGCAGTAGAGCGGGAGGGCTGAATGAGCAGTTCTTC. Its protein is CASSRAGGLNEQFF.

The chain joins TRBV11-2 to TRBJ1-5; D not certain. CDR3 length equals 14 residues. Germline CDR1 SGHAT, CDR2 FQNNGV. V was clipped by 1 base and J by 4 bases, with 8 bases between them. The CDR3 DNA is TGTGCCAGCAGCTTAGCGGGGATTAATCAGCCCCAGCATTTT. Its protein product is CASSLAGINQPQHF.